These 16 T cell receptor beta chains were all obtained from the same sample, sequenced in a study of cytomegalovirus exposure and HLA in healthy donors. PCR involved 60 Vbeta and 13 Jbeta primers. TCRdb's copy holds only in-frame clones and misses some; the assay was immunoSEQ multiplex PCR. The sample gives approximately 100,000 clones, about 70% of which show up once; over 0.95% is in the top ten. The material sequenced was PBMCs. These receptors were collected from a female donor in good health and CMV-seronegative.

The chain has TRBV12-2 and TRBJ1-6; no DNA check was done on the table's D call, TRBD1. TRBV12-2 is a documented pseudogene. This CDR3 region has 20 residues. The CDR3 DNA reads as TGTGCAAGTCGCTCAAGTCCTCGGGACAGGGGGGCTGACAATGGGTCACCCCTCCACTTT. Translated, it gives CASRSSPRDRGADNGSPLHF.

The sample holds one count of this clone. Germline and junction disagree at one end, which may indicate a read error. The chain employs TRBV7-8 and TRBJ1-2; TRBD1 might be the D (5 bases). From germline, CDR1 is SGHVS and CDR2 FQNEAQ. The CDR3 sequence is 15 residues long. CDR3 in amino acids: CASTLAHGRAVGYTF. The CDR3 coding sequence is TGTGCCAGCACCTTAGCTCACGGCAGGGCGGTAGGCTACACCTTC.

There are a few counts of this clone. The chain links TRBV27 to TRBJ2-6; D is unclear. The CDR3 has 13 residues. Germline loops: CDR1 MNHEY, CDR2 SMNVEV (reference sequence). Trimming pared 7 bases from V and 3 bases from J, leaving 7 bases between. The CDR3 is CASTGSGANVLTF. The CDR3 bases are TGTGCCAGCACGGGTAGTGGGGCCAACGTCCTGACTTTC.

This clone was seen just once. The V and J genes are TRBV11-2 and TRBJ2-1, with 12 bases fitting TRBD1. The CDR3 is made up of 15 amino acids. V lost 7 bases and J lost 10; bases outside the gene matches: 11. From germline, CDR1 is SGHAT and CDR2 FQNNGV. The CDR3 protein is CASTQPGTGGYEQFF. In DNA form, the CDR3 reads TGTGCCAGCACGCAGCCGGGGACAGGGGGCTACGAGCAGTTCTTC.

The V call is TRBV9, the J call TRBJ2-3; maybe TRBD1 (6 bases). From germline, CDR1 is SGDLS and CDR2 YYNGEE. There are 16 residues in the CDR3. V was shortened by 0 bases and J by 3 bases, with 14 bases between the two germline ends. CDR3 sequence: CASSVAQGQGTDTQYF. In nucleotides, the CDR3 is TGTGCCAGCAGCGTAGCCCAGGGGCAGGGAACAGATACGCAGTATTTT.

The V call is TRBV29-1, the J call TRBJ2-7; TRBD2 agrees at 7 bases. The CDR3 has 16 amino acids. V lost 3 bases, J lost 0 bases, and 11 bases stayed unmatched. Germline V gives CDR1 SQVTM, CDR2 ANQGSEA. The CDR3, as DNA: TGCAGCGTTGAGTCTACCTACGGCGGGAGCTCCTACGAGCAGTACTTC. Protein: CSVESTYGGSSYEQYF.

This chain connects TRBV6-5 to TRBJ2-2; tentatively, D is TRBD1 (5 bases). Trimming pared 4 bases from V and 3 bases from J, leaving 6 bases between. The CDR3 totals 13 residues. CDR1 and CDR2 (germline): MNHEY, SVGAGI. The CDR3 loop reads CASSSRDTGELFF. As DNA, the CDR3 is TGTGCCAGCAGTTCCAGGGACACCGGGGAGCTGTTTTTT.

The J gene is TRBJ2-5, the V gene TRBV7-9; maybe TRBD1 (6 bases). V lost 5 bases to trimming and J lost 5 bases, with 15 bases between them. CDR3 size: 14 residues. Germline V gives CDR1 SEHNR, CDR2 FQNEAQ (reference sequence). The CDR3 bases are TGTGCCAGCAGCCCGTCTCGAAGGGGGGAGACCCAGTACTTC. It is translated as CASSPSRRGETQYF.

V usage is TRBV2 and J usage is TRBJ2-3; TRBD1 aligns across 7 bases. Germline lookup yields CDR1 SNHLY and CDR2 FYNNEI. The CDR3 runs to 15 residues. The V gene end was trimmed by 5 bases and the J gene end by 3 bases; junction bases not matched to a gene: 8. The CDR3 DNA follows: TGTGCCAGCAGTAGACAGGGTAGTGTGACAGATACGCAGTATTTT. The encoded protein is CASSRQGSVTDTQYF.

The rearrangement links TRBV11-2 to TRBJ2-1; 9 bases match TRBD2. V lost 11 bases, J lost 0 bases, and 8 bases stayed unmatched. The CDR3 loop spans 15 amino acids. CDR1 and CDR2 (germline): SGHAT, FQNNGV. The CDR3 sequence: CAASGIPGSYNEQFF. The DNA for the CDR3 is TGTGCCGCTAGCGGGATCCCGGGCTCCTACAATGAGCAGTTCTTC.

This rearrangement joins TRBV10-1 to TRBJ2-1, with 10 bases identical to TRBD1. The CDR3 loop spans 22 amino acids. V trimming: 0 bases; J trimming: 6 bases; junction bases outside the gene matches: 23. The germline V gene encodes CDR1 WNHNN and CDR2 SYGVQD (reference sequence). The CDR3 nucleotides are TGCGCCAGCAGTGAGTCCCGCATTGCCAATACTCGGGACAGGGGTCCACTCAATGAGCAGTTCTTC. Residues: CASSESRIANTRDRGPLNEQFF.

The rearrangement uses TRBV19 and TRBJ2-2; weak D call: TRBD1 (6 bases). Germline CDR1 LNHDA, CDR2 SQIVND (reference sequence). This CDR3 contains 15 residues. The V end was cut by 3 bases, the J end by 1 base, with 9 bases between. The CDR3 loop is CASSIGRGNTGELFF. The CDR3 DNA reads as TGTGCCAGTAGTATTGGCAGGGGGAACACCGGGGAGCTGTTTTTT.

Here the CDR3 reads CASSELSGGGAKETQYF. In DNA form, the CDR3 reads TGTGCCAGCAGTGAACTCTCTGGCGGGGGGGCTAAGGAGACCCAGTACTTC. The V and J genes are TRBV6-1 and TRBJ2-5; 9 bases match TRBD2. CDR3 size: 17 residues. The V gene end was trimmed by 2 bases and the J gene end by 5 bases; junction bases not matched to a gene: 12. Germline values: CDR1 MNHNS, CDR2 SASEGT.

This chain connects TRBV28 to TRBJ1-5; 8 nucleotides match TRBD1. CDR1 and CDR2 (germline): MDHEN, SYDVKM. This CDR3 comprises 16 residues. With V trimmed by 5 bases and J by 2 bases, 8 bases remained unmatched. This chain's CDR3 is CASSPPGGAGNQPQHF. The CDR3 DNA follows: TGTGCCAGCAGTCCCCCAGGGGGCGCAGGCAATCAGCCCCAGCATTTT.

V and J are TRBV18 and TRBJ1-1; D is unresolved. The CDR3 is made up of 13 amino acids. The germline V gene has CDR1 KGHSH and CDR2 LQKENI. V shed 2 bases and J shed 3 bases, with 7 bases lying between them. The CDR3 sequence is CASSPGQHTEAFF. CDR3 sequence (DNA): TGTGCCAGCTCACCAGGGCAGCACACTGAAGCTTTCTTT. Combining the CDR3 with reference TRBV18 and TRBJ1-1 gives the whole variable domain NAGVMQNPRHLVRRRGQEARLRCSPMKGHSHVYWYRQLPEEGLKFMVYLQKENIIDESGMPKERFSAEFPKEGPSILRIQQVVRGDSAAYFCASSPGQHTEAFFGQGTRLTVV.

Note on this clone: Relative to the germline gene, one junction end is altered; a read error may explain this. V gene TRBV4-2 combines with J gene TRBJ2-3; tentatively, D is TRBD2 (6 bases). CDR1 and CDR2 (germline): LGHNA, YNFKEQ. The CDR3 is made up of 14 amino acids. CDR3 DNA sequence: TGTGCCAGCAGCCAAAGATACCTAGCGCCGGGAGTAGATTTT. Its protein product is CASSQRYLAPGVDF.